Shown below are 15 T cell receptor beta chains from a single sample sequenced in a study of T cell responses to AZD1222 COVID-19 vaccine. Produced via immunoSEQ multiplex PCR; TCRdb's table is partial and in-frame only. This sample has 150,000 or so clones, with 90% found just once. The sample here was peripheral blood, taken 28 days after the second dose of the MenACWY control vaccine. Receptors were obtained from an adult who received the MenACWY meningococcal vaccine as a control.

V and J are TRBV10-3 and TRBJ1-1; weak D call: TRBD1 (5 bases). V lost 2 bases to trimming and J lost 5 bases, with 9 bases between them. The CDR3 extends over 13 amino acids. Germline CDR1 reads ENHRY; CDR2 reads SYGVKD. The CDR3 sequence: CAISEPGHTEAFF. DNA for the CDR3: TGTGCCATCAGTGAGCCAGGACATACTGAAGCTTTCTTT.

V usage is TRBV18 and J usage is TRBJ1-1; D is ambiguous. Germline values: CDR1 KGHSH, CDR2 LQKENI. The CDR3 is made up of 14 amino acids. The V gene lost 3 bases and the J gene lost 0 bases, with 8 bases spanning the gap. The CDR3 protein is CASSPQRVNTEAFF. CDR3 in DNA: TGTGCCAGCTCACCCCAGAGAGTGAACACTGAAGCTTTCTTT.

The chain employs TRBV11-2 and TRBJ2-3; no clear D gene. This CDR3 has 14 residues. Germline V gene lookup returns CDR1 SGHAT and CDR2 FQNNGV. Trimming shortened V by 0 bases and J by 4 bases, and 8 bases separated the two germline ends. The CDR3 is CASSLDQWPDTQYF. The CDR3 nucleotides read TGTGCCAGCAGCTTAGATCAATGGCCAGATACGCAGTATTTT.

The CDR3 here is CASSVLAGPSNEQFF. The CDR3 nucleotides read TGTGCCAGCAGCGTACTAGCGGGTCCCTCCAATGAGCAGTTCTTC. The chain uses TRBV6-4 and TRBJ2-1, with 9 bases identical to TRBD2. Germline-derived CDR1 and CDR2 are MRHNA and SNTAGT. This CDR3 comprises 15 residues. Trimming cost V 6 bases and J 6 bases; bases outside gene matches: 9.

The V and J genes are TRBV15 and TRBJ2-7; D unclear. Looked up from germline, CDR1 is LNHNV and CDR2 is YYDKDF (reference sequence). V lost 3 bases and J 12 bases, leaving 18 bases between the germline ends. The CDR3 totals 13 residues. DNA for the CDR3: TGTGCCACCAGCAGGCAACTATTTCAAGACGGGTACTTC. Translation: CATSRQLFQDGYF. The full variable domain, rest sourced from reference TRBV15 and TRBJ2-7, is DAMVIQNPRYQVTQFGKPVTLSCSQTLNHNVMYWYQQKSSQAPKLLFHYYDKDFNNEADTPDNFQSRRPNTSFCFLDIRSPGLGDTAMYLCATSRQLFQDGYFGPGTRLTVT.

The rearrangement links TRBV4-3 to TRBJ2-7; D perhaps matches TRBD1 (6 bases). V was pared by 2 bases and J by 5 bases, with 13 bases between. Germline V gene lookup returns CDR1 LGHNA and CDR2 YSLEER. The CDR3 contains 14 residues. The CDR3 nucleotides read TGCGCCAGCAGCCAACTAAGGGGGAACCACGAGCAGTACTTC. Its protein is CASSQLRGNHEQYF.

The chain is built from TRBV19 and TRBJ1-5; perhaps TRBD1 as D (6 bases). The CDR3 has 15 amino acids. V lost 3 bases, J lost 0 bases, and 9 bases lay in between. Germline values: CDR1 LNHDA, CDR2 SQIVND (reference sequence). CDR3 amino acids: CASSIGGHSNQPQHF. DNA of the CDR3: TGTGCCAGTAGTATTGGGGGACATAGCAATCAGCCCCAGCATTTT.

V and J are TRBV2 and TRBJ2-7; no clear D. Per germline, CDR1 SNHLY and CDR2 FYNNEI. The ends were cut back, 5 bases at V and 3 bases at J, with 5 bases in the middle. CDR3 size: 11 residues. The CDR3 loop reads CASSYVYEQYF. As DNA, the CDR3 is TGTGCCAGCAGTTATGTCTACGAGCAGTACTTC.

J is TRBJ1-5 and V is TRBV27; D perhaps matches TRBD1 (5 bases). CDR3 size: 13 residues. Germline loops: CDR1 MNHEY, CDR2 SMNVEV (reference sequence). With 4 bases removed from V and 9 bases from J, the gap between germline ends came to 13 bases. The CDR3 reads CASSWGSGAPQHF. The CDR3 nucleotides are TGTGCCAGCAGTTGGGGGAGCGGGGCGCCCCAGCATTTT.

The chain combines TRBV7-2 with TRBJ2-1; weak D call: TRBD2 (5 bases). The germline CDR1 and CDR2 sequences are SGHTA and FQGNSA. Between the trimmed V and J ends, which lost 1 base and 7 bases, there was a span of 14 bases. The length of the CDR3 is 15 residues. The CDR3 coding sequence is TGTGCCAGCAGCTTAGACCCGGCTAGCAGGAATGAGCAGTTCTTC. Translation gives CASSLDPASRNEQFF.

V and J are TRBV28 and TRBJ1-5; TRBD1 is a possible D gene (5 bases). V lost 7 bases and J 0 bases, leaving 16 bases between the germline ends. The CDR3 is 16 amino acids. The germline gives CDR1 MDHEN, CDR2 SYDVKM. The CDR3 reads CASTPGGLYSNQPQHF. In DNA form, the CDR3 reads TGTGCCAGCACCCCTGGGGGATTATATAGCAATCAGCCCCAGCATTTT.

The chain joins TRBV24-1 to TRBJ2-2, with 8 nucleotides matching TRBD2. This CDR3 comprises 14 residues. The junction had 6 bases not matched to a gene; V was cut back by 6 bases and J by 7 bases. CDR1 and CDR2 (germline): KGHDR, SFDVKD. The CDR3 region is CATSLGTRYGELFF. The CDR3 DNA sequence: TGTGCCACCAGTCTCGGGACTAGGTACGGGGAGCTGTTTTTT.

The rearrangement joins TRBV6-5 to TRBJ2-2, with D possibly being TRBD1 (5 bases). Germline values: CDR1 MNHEY, CDR2 SVGAGI. Trimming shortened V by 6 bases and J by 1 base, and 12 bases separated the two germline ends. The CDR3 sequence is 15 residues long. The CDR3 is CASRVQVQNTGELFF. The CDR3 DNA reads as TGTGCCAGCAGGGTACAGGTCCAGAACACCGGGGAGCTGTTTTTT.

This chain joins TRBV7-3 and TRBJ2-3, with D uncertain. The V gene's germline CDR1 is SGHTA and CDR2 FQGTGA. V lost 5 bases and J lost 2, with 11 bases in between. There are 14 residues in the CDR3. The CDR3 DNA is TGTGCCAGCAGCGACGGCTCTACCACAGATACGCAGTATTTT. Translating gives CASSDGSTTDTQYF.

This clone appeared once. V and J are TRBV28 and TRBJ2-2; TRBD1 aligns across 10 bases. V lost 6 bases, J lost 1 base, and 14 bases stayed unmatched. Germline V gene sequence: CDR1 MDHEN, CDR2 SYDVKM. This CDR3 has 19 amino acids. CDR3 DNA sequence: TGTGCCAGCAGCAATTTGGGACAGGGGAAGAGAGAGAACACCGGGGAGCTGTTTTTT. This translates into CASSNLGQGKRENTGELFF.